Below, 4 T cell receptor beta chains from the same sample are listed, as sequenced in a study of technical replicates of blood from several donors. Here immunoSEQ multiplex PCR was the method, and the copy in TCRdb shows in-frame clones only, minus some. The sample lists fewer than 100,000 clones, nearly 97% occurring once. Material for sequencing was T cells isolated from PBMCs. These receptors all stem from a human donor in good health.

The CDR3 loop reads CASSVAASALSYEQYF. CDR3 sequence (DNA): TGTGCCAGCAGCGTAGCGGCTAGCGCCCTCTCCTACGAGCAGTACTTC. The rearrangement links TRBV9 to TRBJ2-7, with a weak D call TRBD2 (6 bases). Trimming took 0 bases from V and 0 from J, leaving 13 bases between them. Germline V gene sequence: CDR1 SGDLS, CDR2 YYNGEE. The CDR3 covers 16 residues.

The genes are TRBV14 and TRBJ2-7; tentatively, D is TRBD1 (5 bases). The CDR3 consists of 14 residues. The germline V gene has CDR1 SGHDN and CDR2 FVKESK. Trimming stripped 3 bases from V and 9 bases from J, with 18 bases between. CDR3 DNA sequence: TGTGCCAGCAGCCAGGCCAGGGTTGCTTCTTCGCAGTACTTC. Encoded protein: CASSQARVASSQYF. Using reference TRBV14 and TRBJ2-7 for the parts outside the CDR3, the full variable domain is EAGVTQFPSHSVIEKGQTVTLRCDPISGHDNLYWYRRVMGKEIKFLLHFVKESKQDESGMPNNRFLAERTGGTYSTLKVQPAELEDSGVYFCASSQARVASSQYFGPGTRLTVT.

The CDR3 reads CASRLAGGLNEQFF. Here the CDR3 DNA reads TGTGCCAGCAGACTAGCGGGGGGGCTAAATGAGCAGTTCTTC. V and J are TRBV7-6 and TRBJ2-1, with 13 bases lining up with TRBD2. V lost 6 bases to trimming and J lost 7 bases; unmatched junction nucleotides: 3. The CDR3 length is 14 residues. The germline V gene has CDR1 SGHVS and CDR2 FNYEAQ. Full variable domain (missing parts from reference TRBV7-6 and TRBJ2-1): GAGVSQSPRYKVTKRGQDVALRCDPISGHVSLYWYRQALGQGPEFLTYFNYEAQQDKSGLPNDRFSAERPEGSISTLTIQRTEQRDSAMYRCASRLAGGLNEQFFGPGTRLTVL.

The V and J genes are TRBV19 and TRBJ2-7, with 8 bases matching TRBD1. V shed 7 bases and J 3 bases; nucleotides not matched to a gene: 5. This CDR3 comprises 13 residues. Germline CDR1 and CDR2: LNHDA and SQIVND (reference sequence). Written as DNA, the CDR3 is TGTGCCAGTACTAACAGGGGGAGCTACGAGCAGTACTTC. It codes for CASTNRGSYEQYF. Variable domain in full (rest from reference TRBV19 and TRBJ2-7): DGGITQSPKYLFRKEGQNVTLSCEQNLNHDAMYWYRQDPGQGLRLIYYSQIVNDFQKGDIAEGYSVSREKKESFPLTVTSAQKNPTAFYLCASTNRGSYEQYFGPGTRLTVT.